The TCR beta chain under discussion was sequenced for a study of T cells in narcolepsy. Profiling relied on immunoSEQ multiplex PCR, and the TCRdb table lists in-frame clones only, not all of them. Among 27,000 or so clones, approximately 86% were seen once, and the ten largest hold 0.9% to 1.2%. The sequence was collected from a human donor with narcolepsy. Material: CD45RA- memory CD4+ T cells from PBMCs.

CDR3 sequence: CASSLAGFTEAFF. Written as DNA, the CDR3 is TGCGCCAGCAGCTTGGCAGGGTTCACTGAAGCTTTCTTT. The gene calls are TRBV5-1 and TRBJ1-1; weak D call: TRBD1 (5 bases). Germline V gives CDR1 SGHRS, CDR2 YFSETQ. Deletions cut 0 bases from V and 4 bases from J, with 7 bases between. There are 13 residues in the CDR3.